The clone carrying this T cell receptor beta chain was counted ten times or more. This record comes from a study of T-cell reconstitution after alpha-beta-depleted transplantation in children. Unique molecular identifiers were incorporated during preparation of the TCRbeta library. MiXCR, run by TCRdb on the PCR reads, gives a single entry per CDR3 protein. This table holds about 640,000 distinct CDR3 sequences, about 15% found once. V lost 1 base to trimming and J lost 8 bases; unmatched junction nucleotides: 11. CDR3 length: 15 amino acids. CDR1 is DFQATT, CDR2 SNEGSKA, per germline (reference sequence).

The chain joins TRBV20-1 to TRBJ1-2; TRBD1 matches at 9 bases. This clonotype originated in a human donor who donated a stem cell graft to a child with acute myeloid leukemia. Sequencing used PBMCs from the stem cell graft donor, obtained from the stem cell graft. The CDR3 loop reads CSARGGQGSTEGYTF. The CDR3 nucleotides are TGCAGTGCTAGAGGGGGACAGGGTTCGACGGAAGGCTACACCTTC.